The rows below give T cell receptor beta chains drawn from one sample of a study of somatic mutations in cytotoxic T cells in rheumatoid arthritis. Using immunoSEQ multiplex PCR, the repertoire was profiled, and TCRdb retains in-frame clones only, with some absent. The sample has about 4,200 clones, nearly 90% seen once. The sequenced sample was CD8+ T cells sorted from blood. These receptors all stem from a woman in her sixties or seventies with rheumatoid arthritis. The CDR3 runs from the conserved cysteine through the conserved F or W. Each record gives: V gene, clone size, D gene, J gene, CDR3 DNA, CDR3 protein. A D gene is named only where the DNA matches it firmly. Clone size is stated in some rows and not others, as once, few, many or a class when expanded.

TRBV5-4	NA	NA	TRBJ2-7	TGTGCCAGCAGCTTGGTGCCAATGACAGGACATCCATACGAGCAGTACTTC	CASSLVPMTGHPYEQYF
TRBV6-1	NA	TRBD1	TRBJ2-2	TGTGCCAGCAGAGAAGGGGACAGAGAGACCGGGGAGCTGTTTTTT	CASREGDRETGELFF
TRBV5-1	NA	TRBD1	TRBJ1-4	TGCGCCAGCAGCCTCAGGGGGGCTAATGAAAAACTGTTTTTT	CASSLRGANEKLFF
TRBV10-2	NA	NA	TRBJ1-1	TGCGCCAGCAGTGAACAGATAGAAGCTTTCTTT	CASSEQIEAFF
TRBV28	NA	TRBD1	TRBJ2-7	TGTGCCAGCAGTGTAGGGACAGGGGGTTCCTACGAGCAGTACTTC	CASSVGTGGSYEQYF
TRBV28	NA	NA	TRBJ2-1	TGTGCCAGCAGCCCCGTAGGGGCCCCCCTGGATAGCGAGCAGTTCTTC	CASSPVGAPLDSEQFF
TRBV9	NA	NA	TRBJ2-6	TGTGCCAGCAGTCCTAACCCGGGCTCTGGGGCCAACGTCCTGACTTTC	CASSPNPGSGANVLTF
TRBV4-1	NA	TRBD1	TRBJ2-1	TGCGCCAGCAGCCTCAGGGACCGTCAGGGGGTCGCCTACAATGAGCAGTTCTTC	CASSLRDRQGVAYNEQFF
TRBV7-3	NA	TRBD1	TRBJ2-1	TGTGCCAGCAGCTTAATAGGGACAGGGGATGAGCAGTTCTTC	CASSLIGTGDEQFF
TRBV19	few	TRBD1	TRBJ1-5	TGTGCCAGTAGTATTTCAGGGGGCGGAAACAATCAGCCCCAGCATTTT	CASSISGGGNNQPQHF
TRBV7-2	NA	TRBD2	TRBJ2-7	TGTGCCAGCAGCCCCCTCGGCGGGGGGGCCTACGAGCAGTACTTC	CASSPLGGGAYEQYF
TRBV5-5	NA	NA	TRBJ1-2	TGTGCCAGCAGCTTCTCCGGGACTCACTATGGCTACACCTTC	CASSFSGTHYGYTF
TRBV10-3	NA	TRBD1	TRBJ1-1	TGTGCCATCACCTACCGGGAAGGGGGCCTCACTGAAGCTTTCTTT	CAITYREGGLTEAFF
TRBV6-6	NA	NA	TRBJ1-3	TGTGCCAGCAGTTACGCCCCGGGAGGCAGGGACACCATATATTTT	CASSYAPGGRDTIYF
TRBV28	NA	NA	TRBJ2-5	TGTGCCAGCAGTCCGGGGGACAGTAAAGAGACCCAGTACTTC	CASSPGDSKETQYF
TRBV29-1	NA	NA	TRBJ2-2	TGCAGCGTTTCCACCCAGGGCACCGGGGAGCTGTTTTTT	CSVSTQGTGELFF
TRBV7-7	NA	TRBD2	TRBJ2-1	TGTGCTAGCAGCTCATATCCGGGACTAGCGGGAGCCTACAATGAGCAGTTCTTC	CASSSYPGLAGAYNEQFF
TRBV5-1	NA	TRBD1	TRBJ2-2	TGCGCCAGCAGCCTGGGACAGGGGAACACCGGGGAGCTGTTTTTT	CASSLGQGNTGELFF
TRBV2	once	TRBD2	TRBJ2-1	TGTGCCAGCCCGGGACTAGCGGGAGTGTCTTACAATGAGCAGTTCTTC	CASPGLAGVSYNEQFF
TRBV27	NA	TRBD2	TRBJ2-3	TGTGCCAGCAGCCGACTAGCGGAGTTCACAGATACGCAGTATTTT	CASSRLAEFTDTQYF
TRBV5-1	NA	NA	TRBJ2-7	TGCGCCAGCAGCCCTGGACAGAAATACTCCTACGAGCAGTACTTC	CASSPGQKYSYEQYF
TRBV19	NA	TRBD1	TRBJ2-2	TGTGCCAGTAGTATTCCTGTCCAGGGGGCAAGCGGGGAGCTGTTTTTT	CASSIPVQGASGELFF
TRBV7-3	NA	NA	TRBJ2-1	TGTGCCAGCAGCTTATTGGGCCTCAGGTCTGAGCAGTTCTTC	CASSLLGLRSEQFF
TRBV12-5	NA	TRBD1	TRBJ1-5	TGTGCTAGTGGTTTGGTACTAGGACAGGGACTCAATCAGCCCCAGCATTTT	CASGLVLGQGLNQPQHF
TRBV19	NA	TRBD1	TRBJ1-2	TGTGCCAGTAGTTCCGGGACAGGGCTTAATAGCTACACCTTC	CASSSGTGLNSYTF
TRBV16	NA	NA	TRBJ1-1	TGTGCCAGCAGCAACAAAGGGACTCTGAACACTGAAGCTTTCTTT	CASSNKGTLNTEAFF